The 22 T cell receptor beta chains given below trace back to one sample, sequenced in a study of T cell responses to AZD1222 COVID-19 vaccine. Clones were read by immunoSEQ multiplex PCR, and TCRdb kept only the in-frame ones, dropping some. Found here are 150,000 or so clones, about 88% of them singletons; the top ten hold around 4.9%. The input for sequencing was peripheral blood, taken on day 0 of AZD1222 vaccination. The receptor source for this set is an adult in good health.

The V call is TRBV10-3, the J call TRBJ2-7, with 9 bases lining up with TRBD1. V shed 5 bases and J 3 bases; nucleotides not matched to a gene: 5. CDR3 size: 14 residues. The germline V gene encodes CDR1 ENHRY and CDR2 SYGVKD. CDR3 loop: CAISPGQGLYEQYF. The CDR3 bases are TGTGCCATCAGTCCGGGACAGGGACTCTACGAGCAGTACTTC.

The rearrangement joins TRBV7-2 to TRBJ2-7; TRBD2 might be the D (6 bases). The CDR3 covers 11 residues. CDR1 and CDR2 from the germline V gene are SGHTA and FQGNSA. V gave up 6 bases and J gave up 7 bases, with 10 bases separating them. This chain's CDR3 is CASSIGGEQYF. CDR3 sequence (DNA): TGTGCCAGCAGTATTGGAGGGGAGCAGTACTTC.

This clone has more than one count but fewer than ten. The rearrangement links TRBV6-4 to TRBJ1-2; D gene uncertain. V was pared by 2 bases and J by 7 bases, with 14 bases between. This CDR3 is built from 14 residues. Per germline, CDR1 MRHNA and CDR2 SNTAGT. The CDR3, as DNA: TGTGCCAGCAGTGACGGGTTGGAGCGTTCTGGCTACACCTTC. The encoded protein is CASSDGLERSGYTF.

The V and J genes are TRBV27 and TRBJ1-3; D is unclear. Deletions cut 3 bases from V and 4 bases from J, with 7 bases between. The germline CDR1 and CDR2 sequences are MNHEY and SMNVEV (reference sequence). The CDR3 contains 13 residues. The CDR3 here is CASSFRPGNTIYF. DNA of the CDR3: TGTGCCAGCAGTTTCAGGCCCGGAAACACCATATATTTT.

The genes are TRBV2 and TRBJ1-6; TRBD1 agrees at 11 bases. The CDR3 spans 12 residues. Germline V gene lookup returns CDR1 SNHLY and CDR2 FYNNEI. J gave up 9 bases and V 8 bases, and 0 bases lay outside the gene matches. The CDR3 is CASGQGASPLHF. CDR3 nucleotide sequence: TGTGCCAGCGGACAGGGGGCTTCACCCCTCCACTTT.

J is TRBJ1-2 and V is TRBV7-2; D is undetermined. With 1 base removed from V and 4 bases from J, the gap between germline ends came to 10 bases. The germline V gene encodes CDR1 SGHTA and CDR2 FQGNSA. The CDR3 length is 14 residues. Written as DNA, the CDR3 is TGTGCCAGCAGCTTAGGGCCGGGCGGCTATGGCTACACCTTC. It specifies CASSLGPGGYGYTF.

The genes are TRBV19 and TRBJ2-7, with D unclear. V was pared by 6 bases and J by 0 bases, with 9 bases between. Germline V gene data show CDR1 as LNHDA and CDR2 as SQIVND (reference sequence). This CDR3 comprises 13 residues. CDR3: CASRDPSSYEQYF. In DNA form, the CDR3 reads TGTGCCAGTAGGGACCCCAGCTCCTACGAGCAGTACTTC.

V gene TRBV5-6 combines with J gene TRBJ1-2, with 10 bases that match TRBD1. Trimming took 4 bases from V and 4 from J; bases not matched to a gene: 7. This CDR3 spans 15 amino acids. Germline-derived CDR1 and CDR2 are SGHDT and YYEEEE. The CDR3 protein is CASSMTGTGAYGYTF. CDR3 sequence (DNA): TGTGCCAGCAGCATGACCGGGACAGGGGCCTATGGCTACACCTTC.

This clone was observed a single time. This chain's CDR3 is CASSGPLGGKQFF. The CDR3, as DNA: TGCGCCAGCAGTGGCCCTTTGGGCGGGAAGCAGTTCTTC. V and J are TRBV10-1 and TRBJ2-1; perhaps TRBD2 as D (6 bases). The V end lost 4 bases, the J end lost 11 bases, and 15 bases lay between the germline ends. The germline V gene encodes CDR1 WNHNN and CDR2 SYGVQD (reference sequence). The length of the CDR3 is 13 residues.

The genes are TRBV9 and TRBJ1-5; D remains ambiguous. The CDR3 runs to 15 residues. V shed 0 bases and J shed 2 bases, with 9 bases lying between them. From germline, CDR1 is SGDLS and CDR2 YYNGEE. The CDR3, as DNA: TGTGCCAGCAGCGTAGGGGGTAGCGGCAATCAGCCCCAGCATTTT. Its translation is CASSVGGSGNQPQHF.

Written as DNA, the CDR3 is TGTGCCAGCAGCTTGAGCAGCGGGAGGGGAGAGACCCAGTACTTC. The encoded protein is CASSLSSGRGETQYF. The rearrangement uses TRBV5-4 and TRBJ2-5, with 10 bases lining up with TRBD2. Germline CDR1 and CDR2: SGHNT and YYREEE (reference sequence). The V gene end was trimmed by 1 base and the J gene end by 4 bases; junction bases not matched to a gene: 4. The CDR3 consists of 15 residues.

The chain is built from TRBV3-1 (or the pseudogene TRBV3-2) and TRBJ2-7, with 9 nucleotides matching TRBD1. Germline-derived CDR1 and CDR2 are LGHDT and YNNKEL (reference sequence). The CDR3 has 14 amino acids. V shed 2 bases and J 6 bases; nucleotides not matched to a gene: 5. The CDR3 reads CASSQRTGEGEQYF. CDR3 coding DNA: TGTGCCAGCAGCCAACGGACAGGGGAAGGCGAGCAGTACTTC.

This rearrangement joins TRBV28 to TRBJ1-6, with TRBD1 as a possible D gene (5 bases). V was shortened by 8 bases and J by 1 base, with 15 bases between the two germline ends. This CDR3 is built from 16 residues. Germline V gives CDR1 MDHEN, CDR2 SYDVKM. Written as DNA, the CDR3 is TGTGCCAGCTCCCCTCTAAGGGGTTCCTATAATTCACCCCTCCACTTT. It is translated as CASSPLRGSYNSPLHF.

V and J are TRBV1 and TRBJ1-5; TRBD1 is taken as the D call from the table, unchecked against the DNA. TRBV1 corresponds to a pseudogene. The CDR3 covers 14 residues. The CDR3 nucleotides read TGCACCAGCAGCGACGACAGAAACAATCAGCCCCAGCATTTT. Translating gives CTSSDDRNNQPQHF.

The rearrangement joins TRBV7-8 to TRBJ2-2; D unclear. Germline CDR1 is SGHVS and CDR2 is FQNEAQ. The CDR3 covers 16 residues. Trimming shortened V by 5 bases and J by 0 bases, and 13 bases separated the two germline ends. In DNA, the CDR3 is TGTGCCAGCAGCAGCCAGACGGTGACGAACACCGGGGAGCTGTTTTTT. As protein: CASSSQTVTNTGELFF.

The CDR3 sequence is CASSPTGNYGYTF. CDR3 in DNA: TGTGCCAGCAGTCCGACAGGGAACTATGGCTACACCTTC. This chain joins TRBV6-5 and TRBJ1-2; 7 positions match TRBD1. The CDR3 consists of 13 residues. The germline gives CDR1 MNHEY, CDR2 SVGAGI. The ends lost 5 bases at V and 2 bases at J; junction bases unmatched: 2.

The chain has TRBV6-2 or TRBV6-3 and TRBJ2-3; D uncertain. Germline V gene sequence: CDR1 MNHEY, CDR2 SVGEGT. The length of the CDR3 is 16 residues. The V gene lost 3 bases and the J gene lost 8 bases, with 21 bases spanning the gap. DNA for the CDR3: TGTGCCAGCAGTTATTCGAGCTGGGCAGCTGAAGGTACGCAGTATTTT. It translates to CASSYSSWAAEGTQYF.

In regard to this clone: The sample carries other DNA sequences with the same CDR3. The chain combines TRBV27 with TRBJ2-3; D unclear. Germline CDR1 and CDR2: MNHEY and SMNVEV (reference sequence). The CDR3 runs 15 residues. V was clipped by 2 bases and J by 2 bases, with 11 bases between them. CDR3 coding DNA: TGTGCCAGCAGTTTAAACTCCCCGTTCACAGATACGCAGTATTTT. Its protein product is CASSLNSPFTDTQYF.

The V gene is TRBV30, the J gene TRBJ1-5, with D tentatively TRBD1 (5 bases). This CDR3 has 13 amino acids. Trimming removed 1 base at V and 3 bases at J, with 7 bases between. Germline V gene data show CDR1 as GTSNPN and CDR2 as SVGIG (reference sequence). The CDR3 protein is CAWSAGFNQPQHF. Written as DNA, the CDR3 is TGTGCCTGGAGTGCAGGGTTCAATCAGCCCCAGCATTTT.

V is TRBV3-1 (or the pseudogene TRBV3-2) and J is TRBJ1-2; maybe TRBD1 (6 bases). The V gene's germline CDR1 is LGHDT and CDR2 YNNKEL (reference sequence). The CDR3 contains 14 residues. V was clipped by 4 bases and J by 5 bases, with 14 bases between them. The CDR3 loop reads CASSRRQVQYGYTF. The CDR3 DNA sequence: TGTGCCAGCAGCCGACGACAGGTACAATATGGCTACACCTTC.

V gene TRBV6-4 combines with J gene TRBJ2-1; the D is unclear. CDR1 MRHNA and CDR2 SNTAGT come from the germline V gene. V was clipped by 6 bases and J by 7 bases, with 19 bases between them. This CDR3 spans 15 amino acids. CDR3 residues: CASSATYGVGNEQFF. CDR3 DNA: TGTGCCAGCAGCGCCACTTACGGAGTGGGTAATGAGCAGTTCTTC.

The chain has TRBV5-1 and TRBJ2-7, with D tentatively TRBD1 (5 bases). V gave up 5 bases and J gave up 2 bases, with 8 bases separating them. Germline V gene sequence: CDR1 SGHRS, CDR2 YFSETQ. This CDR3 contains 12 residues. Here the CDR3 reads CASRQDTYEQYF. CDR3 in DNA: TGCGCCAGCAGACAGGACACCTACGAGCAGTACTTC.